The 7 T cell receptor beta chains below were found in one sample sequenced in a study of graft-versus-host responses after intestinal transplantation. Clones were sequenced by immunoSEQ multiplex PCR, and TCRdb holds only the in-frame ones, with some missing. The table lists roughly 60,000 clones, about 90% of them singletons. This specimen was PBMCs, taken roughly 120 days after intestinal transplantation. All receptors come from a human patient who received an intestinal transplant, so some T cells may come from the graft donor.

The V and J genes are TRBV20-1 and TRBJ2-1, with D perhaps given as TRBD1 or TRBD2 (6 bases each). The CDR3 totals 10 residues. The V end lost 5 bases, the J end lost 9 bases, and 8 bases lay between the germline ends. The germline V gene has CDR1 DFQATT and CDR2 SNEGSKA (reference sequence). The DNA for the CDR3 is TGCAGTGCTGGAGGGGGTGAGCAGTTCTTC. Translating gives CSAGGGEQFF.

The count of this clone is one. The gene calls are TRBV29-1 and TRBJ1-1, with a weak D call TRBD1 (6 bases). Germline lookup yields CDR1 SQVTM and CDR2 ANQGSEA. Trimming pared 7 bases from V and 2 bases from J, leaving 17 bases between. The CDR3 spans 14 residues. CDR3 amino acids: CSANPQGSNTEAFF. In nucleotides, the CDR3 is TGCAGCGCTAACCCACAGGGAAGTAACACTGAAGCTTTCTTT.

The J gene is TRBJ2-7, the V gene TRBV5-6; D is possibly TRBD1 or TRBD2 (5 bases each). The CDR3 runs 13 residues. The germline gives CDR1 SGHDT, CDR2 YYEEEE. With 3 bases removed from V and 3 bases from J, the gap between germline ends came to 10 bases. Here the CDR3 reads CASSSRGRYEQYF. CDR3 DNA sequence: TGTGCCAGCAGCTCGAGGGGCCGCTACGAGCAGTACTTC.

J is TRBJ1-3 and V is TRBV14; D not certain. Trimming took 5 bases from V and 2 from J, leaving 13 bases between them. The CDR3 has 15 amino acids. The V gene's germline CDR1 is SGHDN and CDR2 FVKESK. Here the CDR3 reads CASSLTHGAGNTIYF. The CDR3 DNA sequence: TGTGCCAGCAGCTTGACCCACGGGGCTGGAAACACCATATATTTT.

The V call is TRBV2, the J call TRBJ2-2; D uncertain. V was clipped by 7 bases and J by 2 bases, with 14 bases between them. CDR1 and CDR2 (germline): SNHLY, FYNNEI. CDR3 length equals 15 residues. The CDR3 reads CASIPRRRNTGELFF. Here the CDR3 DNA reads TGTGCCAGCATCCCCAGACGCAGAAACACCGGGGAGCTGTTTTTT.

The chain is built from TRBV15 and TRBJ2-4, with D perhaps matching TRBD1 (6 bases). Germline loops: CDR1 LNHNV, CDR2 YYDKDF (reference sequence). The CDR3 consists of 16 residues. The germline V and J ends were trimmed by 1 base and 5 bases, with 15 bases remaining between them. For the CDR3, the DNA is TGTGCCACCAGCAGAGTCAGGGGCAGCCTGGAAAACATTCAGTACTTC. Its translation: CATSRVRGSLENIQYF.

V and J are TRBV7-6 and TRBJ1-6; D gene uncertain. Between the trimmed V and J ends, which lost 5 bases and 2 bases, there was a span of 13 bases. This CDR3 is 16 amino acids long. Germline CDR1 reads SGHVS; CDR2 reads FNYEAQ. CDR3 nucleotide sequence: TGTGCCAGCAGCCCCGATTTGGGTACCTATAATTCACCCCTCCACTTT. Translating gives CASSPDLGTYNSPLHF.